The rows below give T cell receptor beta chains drawn from one sample of a study of CD8+CD57+ T cells in acquired aplastic anemia. Using its own MiXCR run on the reads, TCRdb lists one record per CDR3 protein. The sample holds about 160,000 distinct CDR3 sequences, roughly 47% seen once. Input material: sorted CD4+, CD8+, or CD8+CD57+ T cells (not recorded which) from PBMCs. The receptors shown here come from a human donor in good health. CDR3s include the opening cysteine and the closing phenylalanine or tryptophan.

V,CDR3
TRBV30,CAWATGGSYEQYF
TRBV2,CASSREKTQYF
TRBV12-3/TRBV12-4,CASSLVGTSFF
TRBV4-2,CASSQDPRNEKLFF
TRBV7-9,CASSLSTGINEKLFF
TRBV2,CASSESRNNEKLFF
TRBV12-3/TRBV12-4,CASSLYGATLNQPQHF
TRBV15,CATSWTGFDQPRHF
TRBV7-9,CASSYLRTRTANYTF
TRBV14,CASSQGDTYGCTF
TRBV7-8,CASSFRVNTEAFF
TRBV15,CATSSYLGGAGDTQYF
TRBV4-3,CASSQDRGYEQYF
TRBV24-1,CATRGTAYEQYF
TRBV10-3,CASSYGQGLYGYTF
TRBV29-1,CSVGDDLRGETQYF